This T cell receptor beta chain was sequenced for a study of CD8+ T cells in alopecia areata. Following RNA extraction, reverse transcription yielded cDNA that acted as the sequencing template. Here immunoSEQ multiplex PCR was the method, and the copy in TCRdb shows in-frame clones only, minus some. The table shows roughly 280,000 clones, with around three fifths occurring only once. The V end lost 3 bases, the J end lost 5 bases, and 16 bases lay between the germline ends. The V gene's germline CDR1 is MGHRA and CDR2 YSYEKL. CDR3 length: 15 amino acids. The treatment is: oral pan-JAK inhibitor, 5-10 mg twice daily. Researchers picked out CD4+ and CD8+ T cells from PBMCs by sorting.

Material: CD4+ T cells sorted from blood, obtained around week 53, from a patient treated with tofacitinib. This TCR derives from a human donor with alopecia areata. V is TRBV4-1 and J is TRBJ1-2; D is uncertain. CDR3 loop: CASSHSAGWGYGYTF. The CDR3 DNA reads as TGCGCCAGCAGCCACTCCGCTGGATGGGGATATGGCTACACCTTC.